This is a list of T cell receptor beta chains from one sample in a study of blood T cell repertoires in COVID-19. Repertoires were generated with immunoSEQ multiplex PCR, while TCRdb's copy carries only in-frame clones and drops some. The data contain 220,000 or so clones, about 89% of them singletons. Sequencing used peripheral blood. All receptors come from a man aged 55 to 70 who had recovered from COVID-19. The CDR3 runs from the conserved cysteine through the conserved F or W. Each record gives: D gene, CDR3 length, V gene, clone size, J gene, CDR3 DNA, CDR3 protein. The D gene is left open where the match is weak. Clone sizes are given selectively: once, few, many, or a class where the clone is expanded.

>TRBD2|15|TRBV4-3|NA|TRBJ2-7
TGCGCCAGCAGCCAACGACTAGCGGGAGAATACGAGCAGTACTTC
CASSQRLAGEYEQYF
>NA|15|TRBV6-5|NA|TRBJ1-1
TGTGCCAGCAGGGTACAGCGGGCGGTCCCCACTGAAGCTTTCTTT
CASRVQRAVPTEAFF
>NA|12|TRBV6-5|NA|TRBJ2-1
TGTGCCAGCAGCTCCTACGGGAATGAGCAGTTCTTC
CASSSYGNEQFF
>TRBD2|14|TRBV25-1|NA|TRBJ2-1
TGTGCCAGCCGCGCGGGGACTAGCGGGAATGAGCAGTTCTTC
CASRAGTSGNEQFF
>NA|12|TRBV2|NA|TRBJ1-2
TGTGCCAGCAGTGAGGTTTACGGTGGCTACACCTTC
CASSEVYGGYTF
>NA|14|TRBV5-1|few|TRBJ2-5
TGCGCCAGCAGCTTGGCAGGACTTCAAGAGACCCAGTACTTC
CASSLAGLQETQYF
>NA|13|TRBV12-3/TRBV12-4|NA|TRBJ1-2
TGTGCCAGCAGTCCTAGACGGTCTTCGGGCTACACCTTC
CASSPRRSSGYTF
>NA|12|TRBV2|NA|TRBJ2-7
TGTGCCAGCAGTGAACGGTCCTACGAGCAGTACTTC
CASSERSYEQYF
>TRBD1|13|TRBV6-5|few|TRBJ2-7
TGTGCCAGCAGTAAGACAGGGATCAACGAGCAGTACTTC
CASSKTGINEQYF
>NA|16|TRBV2|NA|TRBJ1-3
TGTGCCAGCAGCGCCAGACAGGCGAGCTCTGGAAACACCATATATTTT
CASSARQASSGNTIYF
>TRBD1|16|TRBV3-1/TRBV3-2|NA|TRBJ1-6
TGTGCCAGCAGCCGACCGGGACAGGGGGTTAATTCACCCCTCCACTTT
CASSRPGQGVNSPLHF
>NA|14|TRBV27|NA|TRBJ2-5
TGTGCCAGCAGATCAGCAGGGGTGGGTGAGACCCAGTACTTC
CASRSAGVGETQYF
>NA|15|TRBV5-1|NA|TRBJ2-1
TGCGCCAGCAGCCCACTGGCAGGGAACACCAATGAGCAGTTCTTC
CASSPLAGNTNEQFF
>TRBD1|12|TRBV5-1|NA|TRBJ2-7
TGCGCCAGCAGCTCCACAGGGGGCGAGCAGTACTTC
CASSSTGGEQYF
>TRBD1|12|TRBV3-1/TRBV3-2|NA|TRBJ2-5
TGTGCCGGCCGAACAGGGGGGGAGACCCAGTACTTC
CAGRTGGETQYF
>NA|12|TRBV6-5|NA|TRBJ1-1
TGTGCCAGCAGGCCTACGGGACACGAAGCTTTCTTT
CASRPTGHEAFF
>TRBD2|15|TRBV7-2|NA|TRBJ2-2
TGTGCCAGCAGCTTCACTAGCGTCGGCACCGGGGAGCTGTTTTTT
CASSFTSVGTGELFF
>NA|14|TRBV3-1/TRBV3-2|NA|TRBJ2-7
TGTGCCAGCAGCCTCAATGGGGCATCAGCCGAGCAGTACTTC
CASSLNGASAEQYF
>NA|13|TRBV21-1|once|TRBJ1-3
TGTGCCAAGGCCCAGGACAAGAGAAACACCATATATTTT
CAKAQDKRNTIYF
>TRBD1|16|TRBV27|NA|TRBJ1-1
TGTGCCAGCAGTTTATTGACAGGGGGGGTGAACACTGAAGCTTTCTTT
CASSLLTGGVNTEAFF
>NA|12|TRBV29-1|NA|TRBJ1-2
TGCAGCGCCCGAGACTTGGTCTATGGCTACACCTTC
CSARDLVYGYTF
>NA|14|TRBV19|once|TRBJ2-7
TGTGCCAGTGCGCGAGATCACCTCTCCTACGAGCAGTACTTC
CASARDHLSYEQYF
>NA|15|TRBV4-1|NA|TRBJ1-2
TGCGCCAGCAGCCAAAGTCAGACTCCCGATTGGGGCTACACCTTC
CASSQSQTPDWGYTF
>NA|15|TRBV19|once|TRBJ2-3
TGTGCCAGTAGTATAGGCGGCAGTGGCACAGATACGCAGTATTTT
CASSIGGSGTDTQYF
>TRBD2|15|TRBV9|NA|TRBJ2-3
TGTGCCAGCAGCGTATTAGCGGGAGTGGGGGATACGCAGTATTTT
CASSVLAGVGDTQYF
>TRBD1|17|TRBV5-6|NA|TRBJ1-1
TGTGCCAGCAGCTTCACAGGGGGACGGGTTTTCGACACTGAAGCTTTCTTT
CASSFTGGRVFDTEAFF
>NA|11|TRBV29-1|NA|TRBJ2-1
TGCAGCGTTGAGGATAGACAGGACCGGATCTTC
CSVEDRQDRIF
>NA|14|TRBV7-9|NA|TRBJ1-4
TGTGCCAGCAGCTCCATACTTTGGGCGGAAAAACTGTTTTTT
CASSSILWAEKLFF
>TRBD2|14|TRBV9|NA|TRBJ2-3
TGTGCCAGCAGCGTCCCCGGGGGGACAGATACGCAGTATTTT
CASSVPGGTDTQYF
>TRBD1|15|TRBV19|many|TRBJ1-2
TGTGCCAGTAGTATCGCCGGGACAGGGGGGTATGGCTACACCTTC
CASSIAGTGGYGYTF
>NA|12|TRBV24-1|NA|TRBJ1-2
TGTGCCACCAGGGACACTAACTATGGCTACACCTTC
CATRDTNYGYTF
>TRBD1|16|TRBV5-6|NA|TRBJ1-2
TGTGCCAGCAGCTTCCGACAGGGGCAGGTGAACTATGGCTACACCTTC
CASSFRQGQVNYGYTF
>NA|13|TRBV19|NA|TRBJ2-1
TGTGCCAGTAAACACCCATCCTACAATGAGCAGTTCTTC
CASKHPSYNEQFF
>TRBD2|15|TRBV18|NA|TRBJ2-3
TGTGCCAGCTCACCGAGCGGGGTGGGCACAGATACGCAGTATTTT
CASSPSGVGTDTQYF
>NA|13|TRBV19|NA|TRBJ2-1
TGTGCCAGTAGTATAACAGGGACCAATGAGCAGTTCTTC
CASSITGTNEQFF